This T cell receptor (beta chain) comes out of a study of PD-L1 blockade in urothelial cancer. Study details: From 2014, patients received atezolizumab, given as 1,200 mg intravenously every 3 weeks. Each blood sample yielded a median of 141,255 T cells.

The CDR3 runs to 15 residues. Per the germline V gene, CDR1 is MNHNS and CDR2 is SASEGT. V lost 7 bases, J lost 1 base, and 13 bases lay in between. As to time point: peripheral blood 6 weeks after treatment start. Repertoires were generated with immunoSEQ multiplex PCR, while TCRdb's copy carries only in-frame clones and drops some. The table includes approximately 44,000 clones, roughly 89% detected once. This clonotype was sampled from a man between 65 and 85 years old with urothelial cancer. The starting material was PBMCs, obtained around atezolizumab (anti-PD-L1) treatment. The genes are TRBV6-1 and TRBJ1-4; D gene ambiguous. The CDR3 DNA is TGTGCCAGCACTCGAGTTGGAGGAACTAATGAAAAACTGTTTTTT. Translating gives CASTRVGGTNEKLFF.